The entry that follows covers one T cell receptor beta chain sequence. The antigen is not known. Germline V gives CDR1 LGHNA, CDR2 YSLEER. V shed 1 base and J 7 bases; nucleotides not matched to a gene: 5. The CDR3 has 15 residues. The data derive from a study of shared clonotypes between healthy human individuals. The repertoire was sequenced with immunoSEQ multiplex PCR; TCRdb's copy has only in-frame clones and lacks some. The sample has some 2,400,000 clones; 95% are singletons. Study-level findings and limits: The sharing of roughly 5% of naive CD4 clonotypes was seen across several donors. The generation probabilities recorded for non-shared clonotypes fell below those of clonotypes shared by all four donors.

What was sequenced was naive CD4+ T cells sorted from blood. Subset reported: CD45RA+ positively selected. The receptor comes from a man younger than 30 in good health. This chain joins TRBV4-3 and TRBJ2-1, with 9 bases identical to TRBD2. The CDR3, as DNA: TGCGCCAGCAGCCAAGTCAGCGGGGGGCAGAATGAGCAGTTCTTC. This gives the protein CASSQVSGGQNEQFF.